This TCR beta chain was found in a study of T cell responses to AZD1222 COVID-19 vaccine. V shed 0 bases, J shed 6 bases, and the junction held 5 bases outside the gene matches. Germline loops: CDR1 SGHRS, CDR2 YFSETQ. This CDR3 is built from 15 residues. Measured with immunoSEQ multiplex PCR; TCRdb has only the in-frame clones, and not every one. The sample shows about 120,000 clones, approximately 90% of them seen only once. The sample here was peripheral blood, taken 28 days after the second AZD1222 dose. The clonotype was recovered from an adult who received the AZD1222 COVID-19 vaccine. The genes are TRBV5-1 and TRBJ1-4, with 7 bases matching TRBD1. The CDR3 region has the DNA TGCGCCAGCAGCTTGGGGTACGGACAGGATGAAAAACTGTTTTTT. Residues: CASSLGYGQDEKLFF.